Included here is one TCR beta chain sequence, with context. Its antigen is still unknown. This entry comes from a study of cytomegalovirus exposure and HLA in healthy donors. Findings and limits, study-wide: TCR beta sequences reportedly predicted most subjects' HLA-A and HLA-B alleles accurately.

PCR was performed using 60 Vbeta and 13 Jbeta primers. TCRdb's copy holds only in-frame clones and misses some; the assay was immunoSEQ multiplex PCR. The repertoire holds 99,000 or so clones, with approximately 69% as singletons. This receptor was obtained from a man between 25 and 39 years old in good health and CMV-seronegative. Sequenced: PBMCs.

The CDR3 loop is CASSLGSRSEAFF. Here the CDR3 DNA reads TGTGCCAGCAGCTTAGGGTCGAGGTCTGAAGCTTTCTTT. The chain is built from TRBV7-9 and TRBJ1-1, with D hard to call. CDR3 length: 13 amino acids. Deletions cut 1 base from V and 6 bases from J, with 9 bases between. The germline gives CDR1 SEHNR, CDR2 FQNEAQ (reference sequence).